This TCR beta chain was captured in a study of cytomegalovirus exposure and HLA in healthy donors. Study-level points and caveats: Later, TCR association rates were found to vary by HLA locus, highest for DRB1 and lowest for HLA-C. The majority of CMV-associated TCR beta chains were reported as apparently HLA-restricted in a later analysis.

PCR employed 60 Vbeta and 13 Jbeta primers. Per the authors' pipeline: An analysis that came later counted some 80 million unique TCR beta chains, approximately 9.9 million shared. Assay: immunoSEQ multiplex PCR; the TCRdb copy retains only in-frame clones and omits some. V and J calls and clone size follow that table, whereas D and trimming were derived from the DNA. The sample holds 75,000 to 100,000 clones, around 79% seen once. Deletions cut 6 bases from V and 2 bases from J, with 8 bases between. Germline V CDR1 and CDR2: SQVTM, ANQGSEA. The CDR3 runs to 12 residues. For this clone: Its antigen is not identified.

This TCR derives from a female donor in good health and CMV-seropositive. J is TRBJ1-3 and V is TRBV29-1; D may be TRBD1 (6 bases). The sequenced sample was PBMCs. Here the CDR3 reads CSVRQAGNTIYF. CDR3 in DNA: TGCAGCGTGAGACAGGCTGGAAACACCATATATTTT.